These 12 T cell receptor beta chains were all obtained from the same sample, sequenced in a study of shared T cell receptors in the human thymus. Assay used: immunoSEQ multiplex PCR; TCRdb lists only in-frame clones, some missing. The table lists about 710,000 clones, around 87% of them singletons, with over 0.008% in the top ten. The sample was also linked to a second study, of human thymus T cells.

What was sequenced was thymocytes. Source of these receptors: a boy less than two years old with a congenital heart defect.

The gene calls are TRBV4-1 and TRBJ2-3, with 10 bases aligning to TRBD1. Germline V lookup: CDR1 MGHRA, CDR2 YSYEKL. The CDR3 is 15 residues long. J was trimmed by 5 bases and V by 4 bases; bases with no gene match: 6. The CDR3 bases are TGCGCCAGCAGCCCACCGGACAGGGGGGGAGATACGCAGTATTTT. Translating gives CASSPPDRGGDTQYF.

In this sample, this clone turned up a few times. V usage is TRBV29-1 and J usage is TRBJ2-7; D is possibly TRBD1 (5 bases). CDR1 and CDR2 (germline): SQVTM, ANQGSEA. V lost 4 bases and J lost 3, with 10 bases in between. This CDR3 is built from 12 residues. CDR3 in amino acids: CSVVLGHYEQYF. CDR3 coding DNA: TGCAGCGTTGTCCTAGGACACTACGAGCAGTACTTC.

This clone was seen only once. The chain is built from TRBV5-6 and TRBJ1-1, with 9 bases lining up with TRBD1. V lost 4 bases, J lost 4 bases, and 8 bases stayed unmatched. The CDR3 totals 15 residues. The germline CDR1 and CDR2 sequences are SGHDT and YYEEEE. The CDR3 sequence: CASSTTPDRGTEAFF. CDR3 sequence (DNA): TGTGCCAGCAGCACCACCCCGGACAGGGGCACTGAAGCTTTCTTT.

The chain links TRBV19 to TRBJ2-7; 8 nucleotides agree with TRBD1. The CDR3 totals 14 residues. Trimming cost V 4 bases and J 5 bases; bases outside gene matches: 7. Germline assignment: CDR1 LNHDA and CDR2 SQIVND (reference sequence). For the CDR3, the DNA is TGTGCCAGTAGTAGTCGGGACAGGTTCAACGAGCAGTACTTC. This gives the protein CASSSRDRFNEQYF.

V usage is TRBV4-3 and J usage is TRBJ2-7; TRBD1 might be the D (6 bases). The CDR3 runs 16 residues. CDR1 is LGHNA and CDR2 is YSLEER in the germline V gene. Between the trimmed V and J ends, which lost 0 bases and 4 bases, there was a span of 16 bases. CDR3 sequence: CASSQDRSGTRYEQYF. The CDR3 nucleotides read TGCGCCAGCAGCCAAGACCGATCCGGGACAAGATACGAGCAGTACTTC.

The chain uses TRBV15 and TRBJ2-7, with 9 bases aligning to TRBD2. The length of the CDR3 is 16 residues. V lost 1 base, J lost 7 bases, and 11 bases stayed unmatched. The germline V gene encodes CDR1 LNHNV and CDR2 YYDKDF (reference sequence). In DNA form, the CDR3 reads TGTGCCACCAGCAGAGGAATAGCGGGGGTGGAGTGGGAGCAGTACTTC. This codes for CATSRGIAGVEWEQYF.

The rearrangement uses TRBV6-1 and TRBJ2-7; 16 bases are a match to TRBD2. V gave up 3 bases and J gave up 7 bases; unmatched junction bases: 18. Germline V gene data show CDR1 as MNHNS and CDR2 as SASEGT. This CDR3 comprises 20 residues. CDR3 protein: CASSEFGSGTSGRALHEQYF. Here the CDR3 DNA reads TGTGCCAGCAGTGAGTTCGGGTCGGGGACTAGCGGGAGGGCCCTCCATGAGCAGTACTTC.

This chain links TRBV4-3 with TRBJ2-1; TRBD2 matches at 10 bases. Germline V gene data show CDR1 as LGHNA and CDR2 as YSLEER. J lost 5 bases, V lost 1 base, and 8 bases had no gene match. The CDR3 spans 17 residues. The CDR3 reads CASSQGLSGRAHNEQFF. In nucleotides, the CDR3 is TGCGCCAGCAGCCAAGGCCTGAGCGGGAGGGCCCACAATGAGCAGTTCTTC.

The chain couples TRBV7-2 to TRBJ2-7, with unresolved D. V was cut by 1 base and J by 4 bases, with 11 bases left in between. This CDR3 is built from 14 residues. CDR1 is SGHTA and CDR2 is FQGNSA in the germline V gene. CDR3 nucleotides: TGTGCCAGCAGCTTAGAGCGCTGGAAATACGAGCAGTACTTC. Protein product: CASSLERWKYEQYF.

The J gene is TRBJ2-3, the V gene TRBV5-1; 7 nucleotides agree with TRBD2. The germline CDR1 and CDR2 sequences are SGHRS and YFSETQ. CDR3 length: 13 amino acids. V trimming: 4 bases; J trimming: 4 bases; junction bases outside the gene matches: 3. CDR3 in DNA: TGCGCCAGCAGCGACGGGGGGTCAGATACGCAGTATTTT. It yields the protein CASSDGGSDTQYF.

V usage is TRBV12-5 and J usage is TRBJ2-7; 8 bases agree with TRBD1. The V gene end was trimmed by 2 bases and the J gene end by 5 bases; junction bases not matched to a gene: 8. In germline, CDR1 is LGHNT, CDR2 FRNRAP. The CDR3 has 15 residues. The CDR3 DNA reads TGTGCTAGTGGTTTGCCGGGACAGGCCCCCCACGAGCAGTACTTC. Its protein product is CASGLPGQAPHEQYF. Together with reference TRBV12-5 and TRBJ2-7, the CDR3 gives the full variable domain: DARVTQTPRHKVTEMGQEVTMRCQPILGHNTVFWYRQTMMQGLELLAYFRNRAPLDDSGMPKDRFSAEMPDATLATLKIQPSEPRDSAVYFCASGLPGQAPHEQYFGPGTRLTVT.

The V and J genes are TRBV6-1 and TRBJ1-5; 8 bases are a match to TRBD1. The CDR3 consists of 16 residues. Germline CDR1 is MNHNS and CDR2 is SASEGT. The junction had 11 bases not matched to a gene; V was cut back by 3 bases and J by 7 bases. For the CDR3, the DNA is TGTGCCAGCAGTGAGCACGGACAGGGAGGGGGACAGCCCCAGCATTTT. Encoded protein: CASSEHGQGGGQPQHF.